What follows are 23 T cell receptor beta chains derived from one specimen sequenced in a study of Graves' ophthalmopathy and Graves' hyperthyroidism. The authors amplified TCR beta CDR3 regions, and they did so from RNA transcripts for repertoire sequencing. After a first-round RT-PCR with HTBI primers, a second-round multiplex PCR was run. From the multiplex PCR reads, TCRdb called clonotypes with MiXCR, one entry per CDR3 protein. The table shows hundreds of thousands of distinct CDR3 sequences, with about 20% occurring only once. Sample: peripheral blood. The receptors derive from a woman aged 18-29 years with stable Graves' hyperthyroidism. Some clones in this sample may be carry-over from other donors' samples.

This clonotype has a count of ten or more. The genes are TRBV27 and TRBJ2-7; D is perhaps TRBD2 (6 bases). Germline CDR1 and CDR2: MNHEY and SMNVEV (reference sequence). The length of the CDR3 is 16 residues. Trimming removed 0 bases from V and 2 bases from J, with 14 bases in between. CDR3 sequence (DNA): TGTGCCAGCAGTTTATCAGCGGGTGACAACCCCTACGAGCAGTACTTC. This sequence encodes CASSLSAGDNPYEQYF.

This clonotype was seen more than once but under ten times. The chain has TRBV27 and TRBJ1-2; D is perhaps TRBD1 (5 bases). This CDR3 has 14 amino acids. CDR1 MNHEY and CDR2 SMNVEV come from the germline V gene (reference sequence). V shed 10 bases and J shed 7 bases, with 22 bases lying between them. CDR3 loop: CATRWGGIGSGYTF. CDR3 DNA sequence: TGTGCCACCAGATGGGGGGGTATTGGGAGTGGCTACACCTTC.

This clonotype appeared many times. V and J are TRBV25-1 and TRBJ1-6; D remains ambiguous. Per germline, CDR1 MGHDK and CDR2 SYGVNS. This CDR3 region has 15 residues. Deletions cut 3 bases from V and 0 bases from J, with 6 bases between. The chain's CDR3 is CASSDYSSYNSPLHF. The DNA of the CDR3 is TGTGCCAGCAGTGACTACAGCTCCTATAATTCACCCCTCCACTTT.

CDR3 region: CASSLWEGVNIQYF. The DNA of the CDR3 is TGTGCCAGCAGTTTATGGGAGGGGGTAAACATTCAGTACTTC. The rearrangement uses TRBV28 and TRBJ2-4; D assignment may be TRBD1 or TRBD2 (6 bases each). Germline-derived CDR1 and CDR2 are MDHEN and SYDVKM. This CDR3 comprises 14 residues. V gave up 0 bases and J gave up 6 bases, with 9 bases separating them.

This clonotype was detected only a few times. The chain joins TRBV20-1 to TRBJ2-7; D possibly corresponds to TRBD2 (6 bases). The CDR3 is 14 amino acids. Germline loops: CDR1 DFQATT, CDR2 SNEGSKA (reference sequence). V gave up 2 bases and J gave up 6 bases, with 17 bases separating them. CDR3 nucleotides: TGCAGTGCTAGAACCCCCCCGGGGGTTGGCGAGCAGTACTTC. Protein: CSARTPPGVGEQYF.

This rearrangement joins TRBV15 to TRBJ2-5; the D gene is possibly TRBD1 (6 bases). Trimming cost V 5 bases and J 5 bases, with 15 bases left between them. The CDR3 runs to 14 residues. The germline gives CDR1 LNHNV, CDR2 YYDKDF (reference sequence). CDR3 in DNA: TGTGCCACCAGCCGCGGACAGAGGGAGGAGACCCAGTACTTC. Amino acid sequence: CATSRGQREETQYF.

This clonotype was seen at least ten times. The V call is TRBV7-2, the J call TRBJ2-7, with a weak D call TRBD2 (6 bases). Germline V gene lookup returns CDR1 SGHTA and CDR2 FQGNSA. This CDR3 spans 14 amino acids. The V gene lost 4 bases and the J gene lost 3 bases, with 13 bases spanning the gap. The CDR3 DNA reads TGTGCCAGCAGCTGGGGGGTTCACAACTACGAGCAGTACTTC. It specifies CASSWGVHNYEQYF.

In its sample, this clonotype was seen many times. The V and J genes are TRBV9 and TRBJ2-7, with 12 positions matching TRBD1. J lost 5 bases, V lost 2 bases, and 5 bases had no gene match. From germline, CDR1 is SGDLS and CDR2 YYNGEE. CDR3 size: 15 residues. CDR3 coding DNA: TGTGCCAGCAGCGTGGGACAGGGGGCTTCTCACGAGCAGTACTTC. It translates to CASSVGQGASHEQYF.

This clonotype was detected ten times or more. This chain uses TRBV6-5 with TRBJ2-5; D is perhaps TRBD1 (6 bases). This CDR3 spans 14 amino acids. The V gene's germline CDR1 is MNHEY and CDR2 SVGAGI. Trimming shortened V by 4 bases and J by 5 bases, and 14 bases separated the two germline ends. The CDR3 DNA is TGTGCCAGCAGTTTGCAGGGGCCTGGGGAGACCCAGTACTTC. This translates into CASSLQGPGETQYF.

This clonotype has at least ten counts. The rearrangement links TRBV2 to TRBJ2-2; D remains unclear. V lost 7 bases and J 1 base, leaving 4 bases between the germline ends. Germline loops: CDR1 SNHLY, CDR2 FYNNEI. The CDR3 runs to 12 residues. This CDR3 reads CASTRNTGELFF. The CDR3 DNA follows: TGTGCCAGCACGAGGAACACCGGGGAGCTGTTTTTT.

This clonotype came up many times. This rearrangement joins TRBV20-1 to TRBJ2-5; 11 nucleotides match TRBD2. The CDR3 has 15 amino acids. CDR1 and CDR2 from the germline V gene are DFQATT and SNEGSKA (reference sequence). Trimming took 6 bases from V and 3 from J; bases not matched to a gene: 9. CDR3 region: CSADSGGAGEETQYF. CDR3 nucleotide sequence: TGCAGTGCAGATAGCGGGGGGGCCGGGGAAGAGACCCAGTACTTC.

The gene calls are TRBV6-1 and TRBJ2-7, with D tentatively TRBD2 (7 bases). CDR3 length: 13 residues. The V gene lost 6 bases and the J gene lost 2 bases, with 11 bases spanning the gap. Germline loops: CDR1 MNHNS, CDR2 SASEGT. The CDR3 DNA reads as TGTGCCAGCAGGCGGGGGCCTGCCTACGAGCAGTACTTC. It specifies CASRRGPAYEQYF.

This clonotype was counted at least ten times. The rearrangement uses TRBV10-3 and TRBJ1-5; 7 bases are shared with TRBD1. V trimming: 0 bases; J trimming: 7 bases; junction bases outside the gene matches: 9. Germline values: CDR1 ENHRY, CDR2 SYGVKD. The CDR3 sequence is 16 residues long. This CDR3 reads CAISESGGGQGQPQHF. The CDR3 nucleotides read TGTGCCATCAGTGAGTCAGGGGGCGGGCAGGGACAGCCCCAGCATTTT.

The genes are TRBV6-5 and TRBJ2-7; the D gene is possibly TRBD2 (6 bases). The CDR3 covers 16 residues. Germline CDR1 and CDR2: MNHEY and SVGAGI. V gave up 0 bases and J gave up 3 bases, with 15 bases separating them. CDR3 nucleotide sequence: TGTGCCAGCAGTTACTCTTCGGGACTCCTATACTACGAGCAGTACTTC. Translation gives CASSYSSGLLYYEQYF.

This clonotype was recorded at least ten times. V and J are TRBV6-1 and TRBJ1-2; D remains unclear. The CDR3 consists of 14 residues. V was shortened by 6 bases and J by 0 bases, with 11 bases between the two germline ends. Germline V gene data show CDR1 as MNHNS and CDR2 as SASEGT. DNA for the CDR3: TGTGCCAGCAGCCGGATTATAACTAACTATGGCTACACCTTC. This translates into CASSRIITNYGYTF.

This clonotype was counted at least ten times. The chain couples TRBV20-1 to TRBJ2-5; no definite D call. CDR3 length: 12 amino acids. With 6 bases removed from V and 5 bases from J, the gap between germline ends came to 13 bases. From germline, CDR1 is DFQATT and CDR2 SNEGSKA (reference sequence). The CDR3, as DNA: TGCAGTGCCACTCTTGTGGGGGAGACCCAGTACTTC. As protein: CSATLVGETQYF.

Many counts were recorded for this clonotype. CDR3 DNA: TGTGCCAGCAGCGCCATACAGGGGGACACTGAAGCTTTCTTT. Encoded protein: CASSAIQGDTEAFF. The chain links TRBV9 to TRBJ1-1, with 8 bases that match TRBD1. The germline CDR1 and CDR2 sequences are SGDLS and YYNGEE. This CDR3 is 14 amino acids long. V lost 3 bases and J lost 3; bases outside the gene matches: 4.

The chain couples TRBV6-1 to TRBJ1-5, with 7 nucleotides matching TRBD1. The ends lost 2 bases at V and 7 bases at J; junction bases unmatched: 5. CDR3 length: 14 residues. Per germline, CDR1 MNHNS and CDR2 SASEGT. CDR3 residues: CASSERDSGQPQHF. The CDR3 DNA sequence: TGTGCCAGCAGTGAAAGGGACAGTGGCCAGCCCCAGCATTTT.

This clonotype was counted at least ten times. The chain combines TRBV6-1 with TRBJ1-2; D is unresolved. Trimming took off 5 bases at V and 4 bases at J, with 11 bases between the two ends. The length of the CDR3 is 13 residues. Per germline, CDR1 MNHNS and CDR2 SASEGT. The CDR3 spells CASSQQNAYGYTF. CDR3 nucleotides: TGTGCCAGCAGTCAACAGAATGCCTATGGCTACACCTTC.

CDR3: CSASRGANTGELFF. The CDR3, as DNA: TGCAGTGCTAGTCGGGGGGCAAACACCGGGGAGCTGTTTTTT. The chain joins TRBV20-1 to TRBJ2-2; tentatively, D is TRBD2 (7 bases). The germline gives CDR1 DFQATT, CDR2 SNEGSKA (reference sequence). The CDR3 has 14 residues. Trimming pared 3 bases from V and 2 bases from J, leaving 10 bases between.

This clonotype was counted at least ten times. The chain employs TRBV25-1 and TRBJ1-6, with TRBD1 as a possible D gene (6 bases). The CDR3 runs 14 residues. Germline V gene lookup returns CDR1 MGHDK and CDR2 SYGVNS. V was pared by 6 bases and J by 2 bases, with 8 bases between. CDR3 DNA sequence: TGTGCCAGCAGAACAGGGACCTATAATTCACCCCTCCACTTT. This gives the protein CASRTGTYNSPLHF.

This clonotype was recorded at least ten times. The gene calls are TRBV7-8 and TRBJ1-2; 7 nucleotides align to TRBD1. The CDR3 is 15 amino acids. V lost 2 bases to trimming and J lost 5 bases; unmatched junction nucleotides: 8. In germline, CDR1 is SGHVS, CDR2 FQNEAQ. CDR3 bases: TGTGCCAGCAGCTTAAGAACCAGACAGGGATATGGCTACACCTTC. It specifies CASSLRTRQGYGYTF.

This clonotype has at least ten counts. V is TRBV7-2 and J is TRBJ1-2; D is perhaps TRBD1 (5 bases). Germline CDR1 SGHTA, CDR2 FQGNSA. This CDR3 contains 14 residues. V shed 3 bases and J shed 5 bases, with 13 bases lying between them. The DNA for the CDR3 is TGTGCCAGCAGCTTCTCCGGGACGGTGTATGGCTACACCTTC. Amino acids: CASSFSGTVYGYTF. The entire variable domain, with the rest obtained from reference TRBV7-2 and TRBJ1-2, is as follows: GAGVSQSPSNKVTEKGKDVELRCDPISGHTALYWYRQSLGQGLEFLIYFQGNSAPDKSGLPSDRFSAERTGGSVSTLTIQRTQQEDSAVYLCASSFSGTVYGYTFGSGTRLTVV.